Below are 29 T cell receptor beta chains sequenced from a single sample in a study of beta chain features in type 1 diabetes. Study-level points and caveats: There was a moderate but significant shortening of TCRB CDR3s in all four CD4+ subsets of Type 1 diabetes patients.

For these receptors, no antigen is known. cDNA synthesis used the whole RNA isolate, giving expressed TCRB sequences. Data came from immunoSEQ multiplex PCR; TCRdb stores just in-frame clones and leaves some out. The sample holds about 240,000 clones; roughly 13% are singletons and the top ten take roughly 0.02%. The material sequenced was naive CD4+ T cells from blood. The receptors shown here come from a man aged 25 to 40 with type 1 diabetes.

This clone was seen only a few times. This chain uses TRBV15 with TRBJ2-7; 8 nucleotides line up with TRBD1. The CDR3 loop spans 15 amino acids. Germline V CDR1 and CDR2: LNHNV, YYDKDF (reference sequence). The J segment lost 0 bases and the V segment lost 0 bases, leaving 1 base of the junction unmatched. The CDR3 loop reads CATSRDTGGSYEQYF. The CDR3 DNA reads as TGTGCCACCAGCAGAGATACAGGGGGCTCCTACGAGCAGTACTTC.

This chain joins TRBV19 and TRBJ1-2, with TRBD1 matching 7 bases. This CDR3 region has 13 residues. From germline, CDR1 is LNHDA and CDR2 SQIVND (reference sequence). V dropped 7 bases and J dropped 5; count of bases not matched to a gene: 7. The CDR3 nucleotides are TGTGCCAGTACCCGGACAGGATTGTATGGCTACACCTTC. Translated, it gives CASTRTGLYGYTF.

Regarding this clone: One end of the junction does not line up with germline, which may come from a read error. This chain uses TRBV30 with TRBJ1-2; TRBD1 agrees at 7 bases. Germline CDR1 and CDR2: GTSNPN and SVGIG (reference sequence). This CDR3 spans 12 amino acids. The CDR3 spells CAWSVLLGTADF. The CDR3 DNA reads TGTGCCTGGAGTGTACTTTTAGGGACAGCCGACTTC.

This clone appeared a single time. This rearrangement joins TRBV6-5 to TRBJ1-5, with 9 positions matching TRBD1. Germline CDR1 and CDR2: MNHEY and SVGAGI. The CDR3 has 13 residues. The V segment lost 5 bases and the J segment 6 bases; nucleotides outside the gene matches: 2. The CDR3 sequence: CASSPTGGQPQHF. The CDR3 nucleotides read TGTGCCAGCAGTCCGACAGGGGGTCAGCCCCAGCATTTT.

This clone occurred a few times. The gene calls are TRBV18 and TRBJ2-5, with TRBD1 identical over 9 bases. The V gene's germline CDR1 is KGHSH and CDR2 LQKENI. V shed 2 bases, J shed 11 bases, and the junction held 6 bases outside the gene matches. This CDR3 has 13 residues. CDR3 coding DNA: TGTGCCAGCTCACCAACAGGGGGCTGGGAGCAGTACTTC. Translation: CASSPTGGWEQYF.

This clone occurred a few times. The chain joins TRBV5-6 to TRBJ1-5; possible D gene TRBD1, 5 bases. This CDR3 is built from 13 residues. V lost 3 bases and J 7 bases, leaving 11 bases between the germline ends. CDR1 is SGHDT, CDR2 YYEEEE, per germline. CDR3 coding DNA: TGTGCCAGCAGCTCAGGGTTCGGACAGCCCCAGCATTTT. This translates into CASSSGFGQPQHF.

The table lists this clone with a few counts. The CDR3 protein is CAWSPSNPGNTIYF. The DNA of the CDR3 is TGTGCCTGGAGTCCCAGTAACCCAGGAAACACCATATATTTT. The gene calls are TRBV30 and TRBJ1-3, with D unresolved. V gave up 2 bases and J gave up 4 bases, with 12 bases separating them. The CDR3 covers 14 residues. Germline lookup yields CDR1 GTSNPN and CDR2 SVGIG (reference sequence).

This chain joins TRBV29-1 and TRBJ1-2, with TRBD1 identical over 10 bases. Germline assignment: CDR1 SQVTM and CDR2 ANQGSEA. The CDR3 is 12 residues long. V lost 6 bases, J lost 6 bases, and 4 bases stayed unmatched. The CDR3 region is CSVGDRGDGYTF. In nucleotides, the CDR3 is TGCAGCGTAGGGGACAGGGGCGATGGCTACACCTTC.

The chain employs TRBV5-1 and TRBJ2-3; D is uncertain. This CDR3 comprises 15 residues. Trimming took 1 base from V and 0 from J, leaving 9 bases between them. Per germline, CDR1 SGHRS and CDR2 YFSETQ. The CDR3 region is CASSLSLVSTDTQYF. The CDR3 DNA reads as TGCGCCAGCAGCTTGAGTCTAGTGAGCACAGATACGCAGTATTTT.

The chain combines TRBV10-3 with TRBJ2-5; 10 bases match TRBD2. Germline CDR1 and CDR2: ENHRY and SYGVKD. V dropped 4 bases and J dropped 1; count of bases not matched to a gene: 12. The CDR3 covers 18 residues. The CDR3 here is CAISVVDSGRGAQETQYF. In DNA form, the CDR3 reads TGTGCCATCAGTGTTGTTGACAGCGGGAGGGGAGCCCAAGAGACCCAGTACTTC.

The chain joins TRBV7-2 to TRBJ1-3, with D uncertain. Germline V gene sequence: CDR1 SGHTA, CDR2 FQGNSA. V shed 5 bases and J shed 3 bases, with 5 bases lying between them. This CDR3 is built from 12 residues. The CDR3: CASSLSGNTIYF. The CDR3 DNA is TGTGCCAGCAGCCTGAGTGGAAACACCATATATTTT.

This clone has a handful of counts. The chain has TRBV6-5 and TRBJ1-2; D is perhaps TRBD1 (5 bases). The CDR3 loop spans 16 amino acids. Germline CDR1 reads MNHEY; CDR2 reads SVGAGI. The V end lost 2 bases, the J end lost 2 bases, and 15 bases lay between the germline ends. The CDR3 region is CASSYGGGGVNYGYTF. The CDR3, as DNA: TGTGCCAGCAGTTACGGGGGGGGAGGGGTCAACTATGGCTACACCTTC.

This clone was picked up a small number of times. Compared with germline, one end of the junction differs, possibly owing to a read error. The chain recombines TRBV23-1 with TRBJ2-7, with 9 bases identical to TRBD1. TRBV23-1 is recorded as an ORF, its role being uncertain. This CDR3 contains 21 residues. CDR3 sequence (DNA): TGCGCCAGCAGTCAACGAGTTGATGGTGGGACAGGGCCCTCCGCCTCCGACGAGCAGTACTTC. Protein sequence: CASSQRVDGGTGPSASDEQYF.

Only a few counts were recorded for this clone. This rearrangement joins TRBV6-6 to TRBJ1-5, with 7 bases fitting TRBD1. Germline trimming cut 3 bases from V and 6 bases from J; bases unmatched to any gene: 2. Germline V CDR1 and CDR2: MNHNY, SVGAGI (reference sequence). The CDR3 runs 13 residues. CDR3 coding DNA: TGTGCCAGCAGTTATGACAGGGTTCAGCCCCAGCATTTT. Translation gives CASSYDRVQPQHF.

This clone was found a few times. The chain uses TRBV7-2 and TRBJ2-7; the match to TRBD1 covers 10 bases. The CDR3 is 15 residues long. Germline CDR1 is SGHTA and CDR2 is FQGNSA. V trimming: 5 bases; J trimming: 2 bases; junction bases outside the gene matches: 6. CDR3 loop: CASSLTGTGAYEQYF. In DNA, the CDR3 is TGTGCCAGCAGCCTCACCGGGACAGGGGCCTACGAGCAGTACTTC.

This clone has more than one count but fewer than ten. The V call is TRBV7-2, the J call TRBJ2-3; tentatively, D is TRBD2 (5 bases). Germline CDR1 reads SGHTA; CDR2 reads FQGNSA. The CDR3 length is 16 residues. Trimming took 4 bases from V and 0 from J, leaving 14 bases between them. The CDR3 protein is CASSSGTSGSTDTQYF. The CDR3 DNA reads as TGTGCCAGCAGCTCTGGTACCTCGGGGAGCACAGATACGCAGTATTTT.

The V call is TRBV9, the J call TRBJ2-1; 7 nucleotides line up with TRBD1. The trim removed 5 bases at V and 10 bases at J, leaving 9 bases unmatched. Germline V lookup: CDR1 SGDLS, CDR2 YYNGEE. The CDR3 runs 13 residues. CDR3 sequence (DNA): TGTGCCAGCAGTAAGACAGGGATCGGGGAGCAGTTCTTC. Amino acid sequence: CASSKTGIGEQFF.

This clone was counted between two and nine times. The V gene is TRBV6-5, the J gene TRBJ1-5, with TRBD1 matching 7 bases. V trimming: 4 bases; J trimming: 2 bases; junction bases outside the gene matches: 5. CDR3 length: 15 residues. Germline V CDR1 and CDR2: MNHEY, SVGAGI. CDR3 DNA: TGTGCCAGCAGTTCGACAGGGAAAGGCAATCAGCCCCAGCATTTT. Translating gives CASSSTGKGNQPQHF.

This rearrangement joins TRBV6-6 to TRBJ2-7; a possible D gene is TRBD2 (6 bases). V was trimmed by 1 base and J by 4 bases, leaving 14 bases between them. The CDR3 spans 15 residues. CDR1 is MNHNY, CDR2 SVGAGI, per germline (reference sequence). This CDR3 reads CASSYLRSGEYEQYF. DNA of the CDR3: TGTGCCAGCAGTTACTTACGGTCGGGGGAGTACGAGCAGTACTTC.

This clone was found a few times. V gene TRBV9 combines with J gene TRBJ2-1; 11 bases align to TRBD2. Germline V CDR1 and CDR2: SGDLS, YYNGEE. CDR3 length: 18 residues. V shed 0 bases and J 3 bases; nucleotides not matched to a gene: 8. As DNA, the CDR3 is TGTGCCAGCAGCGTAGCACTTCCGACTAGCGGGGTCTACAATGAGCAGTTCTTC. Translating gives CASSVALPTSGVYNEQFF.

A note on this clone: The junction does not match germline at one end; this may be a read error. The gene calls are TRBV7-7 and TRBJ1-1; 8 bases line up with TRBD1. Germline assignment: CDR1 SSHAT and CDR2 FNYEAQ (reference sequence). CDR3 size: 13 residues. CDR3 loop: CASSQDRDTEAFF. CDR3 DNA sequence: TGTGCTAGCAGCCAGGACAGGGACACTGAAGCTTTCTTT.

The chain carries TRBV6-5 and TRBJ1-2; tentative D call: TRBD1 (6 bases). The germline V and J ends were trimmed by 6 bases and 6 bases, with 17 bases remaining between them. The germline V gene encodes CDR1 MNHEY and CDR2 SVGAGI. The CDR3 totals 14 residues. Written as DNA, the CDR3 is TGTGCCAGCAGCCCTGCAAGCAGGGGCGATGGCTACACCTTC. This gives the protein CASSPASRGDGYTF.

This clone has only a few counts. The chain combines TRBV11-2 with TRBJ1-1; D is perhaps TRBD1 (6 bases). CDR3 length: 16 amino acids. The germline gives CDR1 SGHAT, CDR2 FQNNGV. V lost 0 bases and J lost 4, with 15 bases in between. The DNA for the CDR3 is TGTGCCAGCAGCTTAGATAGTCAGGGGTTCGGCACTGAAGCTTTCTTT. Amino acid sequence: CASSLDSQGFGTEAFF.

This clone occurred a few times. The chain has TRBV4-1 and TRBJ1-5, with TRBD1 identical over 9 bases. Germline V gene sequence: CDR1 MGHRA, CDR2 YSYEKL. This CDR3 contains 15 residues. V shed 1 base, J shed 7 bases, and the junction held 5 bases outside the gene matches. The CDR3 loop reads CASSQGGTGQQPQHF. DNA for the CDR3: TGCGCCAGCAGCCAAGGTGGGACAGGGCAGCAGCCCCAGCATTTT.

This clone has more than one count but fewer than ten. V and J are TRBV5-1 and TRBJ1-3; D perhaps matches TRBD1 (6 bases). V was clipped by 4 bases and J by 2 bases, with 16 bases between them. Germline CDR1 and CDR2: SGHRS and YFSETQ. The CDR3 is 16 residues long. In DNA, the CDR3 is TGCGCCAGCAGCCAAGAGGGACAACCGGCTGGAAACACCATATATTTT. Translating gives CASSQEGQPAGNTIYF.

V is TRBV4-1 and J is TRBJ2-5, with TRBD2 matching over 9 bases. The CDR3 has 16 amino acids. Germline CDR1 is MGHRA and CDR2 is YSYEKL. V shed 3 bases, J shed 3 bases, and the junction held 8 bases outside the gene matches. The CDR3 coding sequence is TGCGCCAGCAGCCAGCAGAGCGGGGGGTTAAAAGAGACCCAGTACTTC. Amino acid sequence: CASSQQSGGLKETQYF.

V gene TRBV5-1 combines with J gene TRBJ2-7; D is ambiguous. Trimming left V 6 bases short and J 3 bases short, with 16 bases between. This CDR3 is built from 14 residues. CDR1 and CDR2 (germline): SGHRS, YFSETQ. The CDR3 nucleotides are TGCGCCAGCAAGCCGAGTCCCCAAAACTACGAGCAGTACTTC. This sequence encodes CASKPSPQNYEQYF.

V usage is TRBV15 and J usage is TRBJ2-7, with D perhaps matching TRBD2 (6 bases). This CDR3 has 16 amino acids. CDR1 is LNHNV, CDR2 YYDKDF, per germline (reference sequence). Between the trimmed V and J ends, which lost 0 bases and 4 bases, there was a span of 16 bases. The CDR3 is CATSRDRRDPSYEQYF. CDR3 nucleotide sequence: TGTGCCACCAGCAGAGATCGGCGGGACCCATCATACGAGCAGTACTTC.

The chain uses TRBV6-6 and TRBJ1-3, with no clear D. CDR3 length: 14 amino acids. V was cut by 4 bases and J by 1 base, with 8 bases left in between. Germline V gives CDR1 MNHNY, CDR2 SVGAGI (reference sequence). CDR3 in DNA: TGTGCCAGCAGTTCCGCAGATTCTGGAAACACCATATATTTT. It specifies CASSSADSGNTIYF.